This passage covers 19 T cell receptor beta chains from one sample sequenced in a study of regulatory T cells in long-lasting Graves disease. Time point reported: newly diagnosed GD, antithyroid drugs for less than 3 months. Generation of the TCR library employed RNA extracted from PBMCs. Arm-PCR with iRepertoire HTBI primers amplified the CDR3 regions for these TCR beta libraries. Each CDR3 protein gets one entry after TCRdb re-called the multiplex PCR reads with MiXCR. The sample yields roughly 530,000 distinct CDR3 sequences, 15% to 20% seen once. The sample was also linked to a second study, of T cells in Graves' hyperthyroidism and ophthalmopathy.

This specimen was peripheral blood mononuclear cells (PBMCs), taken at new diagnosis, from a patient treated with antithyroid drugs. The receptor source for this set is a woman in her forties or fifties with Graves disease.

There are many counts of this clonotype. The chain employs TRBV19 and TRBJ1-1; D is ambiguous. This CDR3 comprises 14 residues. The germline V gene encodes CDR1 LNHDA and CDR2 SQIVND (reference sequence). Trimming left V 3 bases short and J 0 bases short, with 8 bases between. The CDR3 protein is CASSIRGMNTEAFF. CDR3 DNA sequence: TGTGCCAGTAGTATCCGGGGTATGAACACTGAAGCTTTCTTT.

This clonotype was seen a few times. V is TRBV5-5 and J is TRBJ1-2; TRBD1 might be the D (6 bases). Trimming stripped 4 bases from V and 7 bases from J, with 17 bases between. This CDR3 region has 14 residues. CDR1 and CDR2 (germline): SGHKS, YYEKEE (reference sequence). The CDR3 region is CASSPHKYRAGYTF. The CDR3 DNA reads TGTGCCAGCAGCCCGCACAAATACAGGGCTGGCTACACCTTC.

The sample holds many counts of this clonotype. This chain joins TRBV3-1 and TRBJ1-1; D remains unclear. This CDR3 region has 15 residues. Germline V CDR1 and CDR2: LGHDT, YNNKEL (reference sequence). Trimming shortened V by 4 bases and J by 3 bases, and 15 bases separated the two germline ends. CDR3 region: CASSPGRIRDTEAFF. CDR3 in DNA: TGTGCCAGCAGCCCGGGTCGCATTCGGGACACTGAAGCTTTCTTT.

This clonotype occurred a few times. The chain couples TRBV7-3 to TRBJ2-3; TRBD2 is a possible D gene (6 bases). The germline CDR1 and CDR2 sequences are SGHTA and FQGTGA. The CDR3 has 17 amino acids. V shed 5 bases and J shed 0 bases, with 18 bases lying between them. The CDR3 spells CASSPRWGDASTDTQYF. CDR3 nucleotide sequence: TGTGCCAGCAGCCCTCGGTGGGGGGACGCTAGCACAGATACGCAGTATTTT.

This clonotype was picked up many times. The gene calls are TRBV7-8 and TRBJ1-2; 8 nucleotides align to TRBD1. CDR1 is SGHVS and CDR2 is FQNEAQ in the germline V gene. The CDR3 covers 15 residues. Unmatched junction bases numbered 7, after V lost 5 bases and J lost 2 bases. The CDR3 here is CASSPRDRTNYGYTF. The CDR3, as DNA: TGTGCCAGCAGCCCCCGGGACAGGACCAACTATGGCTACACCTTC.

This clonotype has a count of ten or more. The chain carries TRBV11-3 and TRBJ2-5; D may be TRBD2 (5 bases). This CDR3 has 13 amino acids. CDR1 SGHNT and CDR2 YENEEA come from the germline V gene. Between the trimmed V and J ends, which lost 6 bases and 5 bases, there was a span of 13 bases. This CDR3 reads CASSLRGSETQYF. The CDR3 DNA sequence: TGTGCCAGCAGTTTACGGGGAAGTGAGACCCAGTACTTC.

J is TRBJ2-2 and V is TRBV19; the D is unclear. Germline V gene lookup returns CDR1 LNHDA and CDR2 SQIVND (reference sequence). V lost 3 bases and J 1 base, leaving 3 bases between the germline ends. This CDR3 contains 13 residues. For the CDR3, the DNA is TGTGCCAGTAGTATTGGGAACACCGGGGAGCTGTTTTTT. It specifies CASSIGNTGELFF.

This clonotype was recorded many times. The CDR3 loop reads CASRSGLGYGYTF. DNA for the CDR3: TGTGCCAGCAGGTCAGGGTTGGGCTATGGCTACACCTTC. The gene calls are TRBV28 and TRBJ1-2, with D maybe TRBD1 (5 bases). There are 13 residues in the CDR3. The V end was cut by 6 bases, the J end by 4 bases, with 12 bases between. Germline V CDR1 and CDR2: MDHEN, SYDVKM.

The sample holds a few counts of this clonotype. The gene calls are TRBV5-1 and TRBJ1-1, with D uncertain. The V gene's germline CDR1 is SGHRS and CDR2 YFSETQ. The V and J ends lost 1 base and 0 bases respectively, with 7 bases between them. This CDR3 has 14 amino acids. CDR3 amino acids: CASSLSYMNTEAFF. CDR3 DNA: TGCGCCAGCAGCTTGTCATATATGAACACTGAAGCTTTCTTT. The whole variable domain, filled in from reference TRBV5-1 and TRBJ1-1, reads KAGVTQTPRYLIKTRGQQVTLSCSPISGHRSVSWYQQTPGQGLQFLFEYFSETQRNKGNFPGRFSGRQFSNSRSEMNVSTLELGDSALYLCASSLSYMNTEAFFGQGTRLTVV.

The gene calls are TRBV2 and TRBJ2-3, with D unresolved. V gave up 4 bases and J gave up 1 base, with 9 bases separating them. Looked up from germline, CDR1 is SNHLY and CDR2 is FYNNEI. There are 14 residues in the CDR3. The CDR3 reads CASSAGLRTDTQYF. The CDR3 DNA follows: TGTGCCAGCAGTGCCGGGCTCCGCACAGATACGCAGTATTTT.

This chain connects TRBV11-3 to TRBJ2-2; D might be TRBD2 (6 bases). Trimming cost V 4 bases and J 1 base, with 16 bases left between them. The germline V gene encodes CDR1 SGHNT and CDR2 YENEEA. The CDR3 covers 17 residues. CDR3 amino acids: CASSSGRWGVNTGELFF. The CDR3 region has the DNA TGTGCCAGCAGCTCCGGCAGGTGGGGGGTGAACACCGGGGAGCTGTTTTTT.

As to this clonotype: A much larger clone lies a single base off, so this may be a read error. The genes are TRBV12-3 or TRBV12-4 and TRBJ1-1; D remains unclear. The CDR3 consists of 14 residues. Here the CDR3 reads CVSSQDRANTEAFF. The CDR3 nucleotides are TGTGTCAGCAGCCAAGATCGGGCGAACACTGAAGCTTTCTTT.

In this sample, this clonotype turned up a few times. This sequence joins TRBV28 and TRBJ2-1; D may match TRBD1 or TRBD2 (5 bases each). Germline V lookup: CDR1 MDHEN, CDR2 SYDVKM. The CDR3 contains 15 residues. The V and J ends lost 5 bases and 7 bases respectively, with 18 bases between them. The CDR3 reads CASSPHTPGGNEQFF. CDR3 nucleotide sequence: TGTGCCAGCAGTCCTCACACTCCTGGGGGTAATGAGCAGTTCTTC.

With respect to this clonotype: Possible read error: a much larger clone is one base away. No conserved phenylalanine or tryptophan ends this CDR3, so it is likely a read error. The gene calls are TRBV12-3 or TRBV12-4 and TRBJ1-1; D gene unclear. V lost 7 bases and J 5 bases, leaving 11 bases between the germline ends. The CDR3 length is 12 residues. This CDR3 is CASTISKTEAFS. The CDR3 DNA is TGTGCCAGCACTATTAGTAAGACTGAAGCTTTCTCT.

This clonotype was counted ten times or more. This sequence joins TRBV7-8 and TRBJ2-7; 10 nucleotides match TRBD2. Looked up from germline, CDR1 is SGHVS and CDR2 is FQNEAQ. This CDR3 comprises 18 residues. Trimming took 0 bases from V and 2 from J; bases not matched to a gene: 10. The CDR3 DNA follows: TGTGCCAGCAGCTTAGCGCGGTCTAGCGGGGGCTATACCTACGAGCAGTACTTC. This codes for CASSLARSSGGYTYEQYF.

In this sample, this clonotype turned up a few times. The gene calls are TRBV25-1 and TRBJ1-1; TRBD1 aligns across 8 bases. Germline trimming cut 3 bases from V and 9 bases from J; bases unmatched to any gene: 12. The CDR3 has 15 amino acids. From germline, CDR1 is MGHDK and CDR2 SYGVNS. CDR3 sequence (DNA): TGTGCCAGCAGTGACCCGACAGGGGCCCGAGGAAAAGCTTTCTTT. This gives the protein CASSDPTGARGKAFF.

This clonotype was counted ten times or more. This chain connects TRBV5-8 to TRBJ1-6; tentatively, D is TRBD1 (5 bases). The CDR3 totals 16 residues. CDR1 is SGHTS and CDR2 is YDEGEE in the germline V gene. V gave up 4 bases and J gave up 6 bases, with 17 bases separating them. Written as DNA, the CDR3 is TGTGCCAGCAGCACGTACACGACAGTTGCTAATTCACCCCTCCACTTT. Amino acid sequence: CASSTYTTVANSPLHF.

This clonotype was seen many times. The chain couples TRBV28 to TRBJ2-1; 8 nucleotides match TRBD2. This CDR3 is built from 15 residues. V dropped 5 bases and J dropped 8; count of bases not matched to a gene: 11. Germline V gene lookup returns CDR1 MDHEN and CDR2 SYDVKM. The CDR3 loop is CASSTAGTSSYEQFF. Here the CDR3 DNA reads TGTGCCAGCAGTACCGCCGGGACTAGTTCTTATGAGCAGTTCTTC.

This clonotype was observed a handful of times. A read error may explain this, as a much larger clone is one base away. The CDR3 loop reads CASSERQTYEQCF. The CDR3 DNA follows: TGTGCCAGCAGTGAACGGCAGACCTATGAGCAGTGCTTC. The V and J genes are TRBV2 and TRBJ2-7; D not resolved. The CDR3 consists of 13 residues. Germline V gene lookup returns CDR1 SNHLY and CDR2 FYNNEI.